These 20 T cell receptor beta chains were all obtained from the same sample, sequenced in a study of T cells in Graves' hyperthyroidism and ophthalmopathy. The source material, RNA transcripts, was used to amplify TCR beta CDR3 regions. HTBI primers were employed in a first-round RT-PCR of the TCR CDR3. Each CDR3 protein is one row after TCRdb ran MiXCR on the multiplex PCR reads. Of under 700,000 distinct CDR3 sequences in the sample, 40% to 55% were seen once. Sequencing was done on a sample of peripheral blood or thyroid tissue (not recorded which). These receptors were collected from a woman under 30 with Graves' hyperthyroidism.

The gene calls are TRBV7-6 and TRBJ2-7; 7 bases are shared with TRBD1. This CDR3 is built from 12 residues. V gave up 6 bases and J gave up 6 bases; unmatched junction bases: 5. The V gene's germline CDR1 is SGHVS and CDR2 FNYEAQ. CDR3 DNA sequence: TGTGCCAGCAGTCTAACAGGGGTCGAGCAGTACTTC. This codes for CASSLTGVEQYF.

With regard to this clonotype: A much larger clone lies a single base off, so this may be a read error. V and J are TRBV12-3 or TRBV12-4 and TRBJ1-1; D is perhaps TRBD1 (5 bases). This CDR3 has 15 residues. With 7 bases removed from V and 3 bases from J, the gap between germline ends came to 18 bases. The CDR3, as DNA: TGTGCCAGCAACGTGGGTCACCGGGACGACACTGAAGCTTTCTTT. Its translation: CASNVGHRDDTEAFF.

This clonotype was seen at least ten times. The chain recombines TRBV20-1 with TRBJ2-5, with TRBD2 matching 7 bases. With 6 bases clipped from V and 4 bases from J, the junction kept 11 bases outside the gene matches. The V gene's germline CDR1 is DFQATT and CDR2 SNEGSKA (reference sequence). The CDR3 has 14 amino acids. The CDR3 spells CSAEFGTTRETQYF. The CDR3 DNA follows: TGCAGTGCGGAATTCGGGACTACCAGAGAGACCCAGTACTTC.

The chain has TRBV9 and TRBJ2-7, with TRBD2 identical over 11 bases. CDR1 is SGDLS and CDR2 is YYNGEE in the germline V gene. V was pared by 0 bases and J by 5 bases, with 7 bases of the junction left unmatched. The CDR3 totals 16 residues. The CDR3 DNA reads TGTGCCAGCAGCGTAGCCGTGACTAGCGGGACCGACGAGCAGTACTTC. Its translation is CASSVAVTSGTDEQYF.

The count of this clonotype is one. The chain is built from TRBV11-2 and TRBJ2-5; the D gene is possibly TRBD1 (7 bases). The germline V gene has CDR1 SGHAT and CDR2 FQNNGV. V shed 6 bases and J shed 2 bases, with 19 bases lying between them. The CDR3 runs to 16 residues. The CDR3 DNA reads TGTGCCAGCAGTTTAATCGGCAGGGGGGCACAAGAGACCCAGTACTTC. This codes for CASSLIGRGAQETQYF.

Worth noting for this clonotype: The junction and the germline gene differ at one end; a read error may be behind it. The CDR3 nucleotides are TGCGCCATCAGTGAGTCACCCCATAATCAGCCCCAGCATTTT. Translating it yields CAISESPHNQPQHF. The chain is built from TRBV10-2 and TRBJ1-5; unclear D gene. Germline V CDR1 and CDR2: WSHSY, SAAADI. The CDR3 length is 14 residues.

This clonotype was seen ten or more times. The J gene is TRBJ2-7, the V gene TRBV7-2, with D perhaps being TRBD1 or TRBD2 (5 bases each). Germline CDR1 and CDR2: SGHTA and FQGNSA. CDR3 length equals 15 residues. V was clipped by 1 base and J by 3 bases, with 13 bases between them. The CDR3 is CASSLVGEQGYEQYF. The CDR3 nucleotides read TGTGCCAGCAGCTTAGTGGGGGAGCAGGGCTACGAGCAGTACTTC.

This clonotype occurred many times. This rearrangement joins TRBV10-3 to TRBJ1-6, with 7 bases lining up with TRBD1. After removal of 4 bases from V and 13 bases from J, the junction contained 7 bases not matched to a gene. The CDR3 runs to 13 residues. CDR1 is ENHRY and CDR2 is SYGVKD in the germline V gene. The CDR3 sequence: CAISAGGDFPLHF. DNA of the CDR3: TGTGCCATCAGTGCAGGGGGTGACTTTCCCCTCCACTTT.

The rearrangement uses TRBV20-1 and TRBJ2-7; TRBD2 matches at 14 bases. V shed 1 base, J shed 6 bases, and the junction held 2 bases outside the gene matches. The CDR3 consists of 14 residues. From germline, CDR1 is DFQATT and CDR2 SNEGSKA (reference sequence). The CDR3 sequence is CSARGLAGGVEQYF. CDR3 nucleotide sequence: TGCAGTGCTAGAGGACTAGCGGGAGGGGTCGAGCAGTACTTC.

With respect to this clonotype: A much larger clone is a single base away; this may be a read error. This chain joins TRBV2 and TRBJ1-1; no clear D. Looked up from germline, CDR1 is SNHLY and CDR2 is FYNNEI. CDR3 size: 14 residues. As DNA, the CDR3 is TGTGTCAGCAGTGAAACCTCAGCGAACACTGAAGCTTTCTTT. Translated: CVSSETSANTEAFF.

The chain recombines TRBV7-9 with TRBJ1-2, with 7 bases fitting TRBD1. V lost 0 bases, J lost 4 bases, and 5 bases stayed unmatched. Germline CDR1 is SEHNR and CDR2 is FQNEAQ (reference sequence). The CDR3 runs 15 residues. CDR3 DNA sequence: TGTGCCAGCAGCTTAGCGGGAGGGGGCAGCTATGGCTACACCTTC. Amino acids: CASSLAGGGSYGYTF.

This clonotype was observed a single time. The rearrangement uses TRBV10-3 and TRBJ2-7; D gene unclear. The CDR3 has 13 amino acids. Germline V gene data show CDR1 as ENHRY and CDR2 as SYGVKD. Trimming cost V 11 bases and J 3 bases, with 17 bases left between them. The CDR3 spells CAWNRMVGYEQYF. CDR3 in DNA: TGTGCCTGGAACAGAATGGTTGGCTACGAGCAGTACTTC.

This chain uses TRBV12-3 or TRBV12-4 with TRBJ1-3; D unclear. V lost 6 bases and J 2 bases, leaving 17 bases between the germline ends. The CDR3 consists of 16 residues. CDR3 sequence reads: CASSAQRRGTGNTIYF. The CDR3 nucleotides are TGTGCCAGCAGCGCACAGAGGCGAGGAACTGGAAACACCATATATTTT.

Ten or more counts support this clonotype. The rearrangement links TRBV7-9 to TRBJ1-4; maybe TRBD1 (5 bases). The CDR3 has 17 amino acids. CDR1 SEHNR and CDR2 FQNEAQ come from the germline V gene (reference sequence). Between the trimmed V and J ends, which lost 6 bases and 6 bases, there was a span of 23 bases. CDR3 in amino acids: CASSKGWEQAYDEKLFF. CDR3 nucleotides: TGTGCCAGCAGTAAAGGCTGGGAACAGGCTTACGATGAAAAACTGTTTTTT.

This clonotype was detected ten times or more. DNA for the CDR3: TGTGCCACCTCAGGACTAGCGGGAGACTACGAGCAGTACTTC. Amino acids: CATSGLAGDYEQYF. The V and J genes are TRBV15 and TRBJ2-7; 13 bases agree with TRBD2. The CDR3 consists of 14 residues. Trimming cost V 8 bases and J 3 bases; bases outside gene matches: 4. Germline assignment: CDR1 LNHNV and CDR2 YYDKDF (reference sequence).

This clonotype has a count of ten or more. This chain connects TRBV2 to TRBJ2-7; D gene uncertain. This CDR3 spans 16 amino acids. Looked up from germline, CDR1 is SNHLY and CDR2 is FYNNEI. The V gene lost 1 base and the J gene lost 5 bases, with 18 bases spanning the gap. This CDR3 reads CASSEGSSLRPHEQYF. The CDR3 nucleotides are TGTGCCAGCAGTGAAGGGTCGAGTTTACGGCCCCACGAGCAGTACTTC.

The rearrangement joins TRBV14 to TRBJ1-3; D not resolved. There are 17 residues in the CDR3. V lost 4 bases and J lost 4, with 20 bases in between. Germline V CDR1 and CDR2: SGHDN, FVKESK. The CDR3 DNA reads TGTGCCAGCAGCCTCGGCTGGCGAGATAGATCCGGAAACACCATATATTTT. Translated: CASSLGWRDRSGNTIYF. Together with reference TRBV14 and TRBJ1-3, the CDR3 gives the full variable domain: EAGVTQFPSHSVIEKGQTVTLRCDPISGHDNLYWYRRVMGKEIKFLLHFVKESKQDESGMPNNRFLAERTGGTYSTLKVQPAELEDSGVYFCASSLGWRDRSGNTIYFGEGSWLTVV.

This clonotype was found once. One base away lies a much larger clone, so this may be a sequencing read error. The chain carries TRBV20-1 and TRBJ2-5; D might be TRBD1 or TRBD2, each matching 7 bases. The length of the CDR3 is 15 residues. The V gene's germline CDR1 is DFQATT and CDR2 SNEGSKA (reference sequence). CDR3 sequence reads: CSARDPQGRGETHYF. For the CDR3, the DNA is TGCAGTGCTAGAGATCCACAGGGGAGGGGAGAGACCCATTACTTC.

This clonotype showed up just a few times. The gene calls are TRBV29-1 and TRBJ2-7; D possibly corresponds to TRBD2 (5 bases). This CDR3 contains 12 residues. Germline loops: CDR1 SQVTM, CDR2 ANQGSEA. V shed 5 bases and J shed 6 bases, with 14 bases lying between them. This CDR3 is CSVKSGYREQYF. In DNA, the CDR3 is TGCAGCGTTAAATCGGGGTATCGCGAGCAGTACTTC.

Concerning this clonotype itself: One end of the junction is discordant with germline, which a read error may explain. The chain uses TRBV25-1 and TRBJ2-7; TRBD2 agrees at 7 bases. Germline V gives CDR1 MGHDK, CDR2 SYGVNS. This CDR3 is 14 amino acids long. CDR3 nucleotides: TGCGCCAGCAGCCAGACCGGGACTACATACGAGCAGTACTTC. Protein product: CASSQTGTTYEQYF.